The present TCR beta chain was sequenced within a study of T cell responses to AZD1222 COVID-19 vaccine. Study-wide findings and caveats: Elevations in Spike-specific TCR breadth and depth followed administration of two AZD1222 doses.

With respect to this clone: Antigen: not known.

Trimming took 2 bases from V and 5 from J, leaving 13 bases between them. Germline V gives CDR1 LGHDT, CDR2 YNNKEL (reference sequence). CDR3 size: 15 residues. Only in-frame clones appear in the TCRdb table, and some are missing; sequencing was by immunoSEQ multiplex PCR. The sample includes 70,000 or so clones, around 86% of them seen just once. The sample in question was peripheral blood, obtained on day 0 of AZD1222 vaccination. The receptor was isolated from an adult in good health. This rearrangement joins TRBV3-1 (or the pseudogene TRBV3-2) to TRBJ1-5, with D maybe TRBD1 (6 bases). The CDR3 sequence: CASSQSQGRHQPQHF. The CDR3, as DNA: TGTGCCAGCAGCCAATCTCAGGGGCGGCATCAGCCCCAGCATTTT.